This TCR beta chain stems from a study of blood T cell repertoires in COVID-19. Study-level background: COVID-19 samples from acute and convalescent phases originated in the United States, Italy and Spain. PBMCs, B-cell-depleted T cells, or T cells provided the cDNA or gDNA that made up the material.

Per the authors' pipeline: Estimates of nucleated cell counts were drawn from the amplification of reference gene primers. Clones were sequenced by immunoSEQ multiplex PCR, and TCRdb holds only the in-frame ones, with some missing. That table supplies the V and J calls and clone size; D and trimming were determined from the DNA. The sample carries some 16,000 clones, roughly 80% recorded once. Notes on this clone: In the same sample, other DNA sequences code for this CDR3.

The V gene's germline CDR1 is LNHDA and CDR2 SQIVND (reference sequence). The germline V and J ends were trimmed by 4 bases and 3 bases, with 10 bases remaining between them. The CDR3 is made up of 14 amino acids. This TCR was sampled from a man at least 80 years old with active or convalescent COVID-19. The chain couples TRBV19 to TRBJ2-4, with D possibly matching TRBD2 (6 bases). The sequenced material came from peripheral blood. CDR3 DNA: TGTGCCAGTAGTAGCCCGGGAGACAAAAACATTCAGTACTTC. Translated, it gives CASSSPGDKNIQYF.